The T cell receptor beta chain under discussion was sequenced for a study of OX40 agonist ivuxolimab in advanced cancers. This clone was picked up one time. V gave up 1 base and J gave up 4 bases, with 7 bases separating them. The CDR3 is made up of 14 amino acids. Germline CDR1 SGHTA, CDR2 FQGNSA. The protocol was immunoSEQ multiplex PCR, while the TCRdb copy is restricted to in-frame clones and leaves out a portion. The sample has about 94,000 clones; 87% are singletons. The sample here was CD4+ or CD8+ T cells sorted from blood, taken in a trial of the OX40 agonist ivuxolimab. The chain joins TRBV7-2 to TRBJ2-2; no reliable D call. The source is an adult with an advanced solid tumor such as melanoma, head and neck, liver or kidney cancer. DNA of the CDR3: TGTGCCAGCAGCTTAGGGAGTTCCACCGGGGAGCTGTTTTTT. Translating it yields CASSLGSSTGELFF.